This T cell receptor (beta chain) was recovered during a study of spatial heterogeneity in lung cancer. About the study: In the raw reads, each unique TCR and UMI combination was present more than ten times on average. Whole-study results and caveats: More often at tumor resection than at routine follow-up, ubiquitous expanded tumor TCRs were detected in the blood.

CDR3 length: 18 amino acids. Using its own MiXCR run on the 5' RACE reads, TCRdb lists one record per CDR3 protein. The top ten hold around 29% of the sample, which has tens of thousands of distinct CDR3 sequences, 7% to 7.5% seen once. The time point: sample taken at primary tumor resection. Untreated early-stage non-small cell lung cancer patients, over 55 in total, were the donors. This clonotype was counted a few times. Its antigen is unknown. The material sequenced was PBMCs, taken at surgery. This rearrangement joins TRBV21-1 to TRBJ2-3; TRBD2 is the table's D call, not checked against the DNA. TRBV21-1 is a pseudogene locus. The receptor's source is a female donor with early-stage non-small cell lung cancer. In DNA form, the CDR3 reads TGTGCCAGCAGCACCTGGAGGTGGACTCAGCGGGAGACAGATACGCAGTATTTT. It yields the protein CASSTWRWTQRETDTQYF.